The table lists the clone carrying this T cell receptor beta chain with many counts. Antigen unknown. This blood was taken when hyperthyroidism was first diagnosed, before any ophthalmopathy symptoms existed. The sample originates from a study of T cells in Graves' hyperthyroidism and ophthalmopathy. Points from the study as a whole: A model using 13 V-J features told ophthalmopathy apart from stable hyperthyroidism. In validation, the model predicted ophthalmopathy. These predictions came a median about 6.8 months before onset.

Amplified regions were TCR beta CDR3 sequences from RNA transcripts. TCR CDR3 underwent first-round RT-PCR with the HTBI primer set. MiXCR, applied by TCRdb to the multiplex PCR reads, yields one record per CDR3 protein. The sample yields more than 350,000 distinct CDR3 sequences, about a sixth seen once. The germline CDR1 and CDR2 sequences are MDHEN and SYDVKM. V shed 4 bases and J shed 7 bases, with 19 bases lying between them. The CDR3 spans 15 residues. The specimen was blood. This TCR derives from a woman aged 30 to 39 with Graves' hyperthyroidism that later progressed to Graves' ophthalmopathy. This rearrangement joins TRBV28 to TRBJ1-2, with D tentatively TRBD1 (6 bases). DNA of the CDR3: TGTGCCAGCAGTTCCCGCAACCTGGACAGATTTGGCTACACCTTC. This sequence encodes CASSSRNLDRFGYTF.